One sample yielded the 6 T cell receptor beta chains listed below, sequenced in a study of regulatory T cells in long-lasting Graves disease. Time point meaning: newly diagnosed GD, antithyroid drugs for less than 3 months. PBMC-extracted RNA yielded the TCR library. Building the TCR beta libraries relied on iRepertoire HTBI primers, and CDR3 regions underwent Arm-PCR. TCRdb ran MiXCR on the multiplex PCR reads and lists one entry per CDR3 protein. The data hold about 440,000 distinct CDR3 sequences, with approximately 16% observed a single time. The same data also contributed to another study, on T cells in Graves' hyperthyroidism and ophthalmopathy.

The material was peripheral blood mononuclear cells (PBMCs), obtained at new diagnosis, from a patient treated with antithyroid drugs. These receptors originate from a woman in her 30s with Graves disease.

The DNA of the CDR3 is TGTGCCAGCTGGACTAACTACAATGAGCAGTTCTTC. It encodes CASWTNYNEQFF. This sequence joins TRBV27 and TRBJ2-1; perhaps TRBD2 as D (6 bases). From germline, CDR1 is MNHEY and CDR2 SMNVEV (reference sequence). The ends were cut back, 8 bases at V and 3 bases at J, with 8 bases in the middle. This CDR3 is 12 amino acids long.

The chain combines TRBV18 with TRBJ2-6; TRBD1 is a possible D gene (5 bases). The germline V gene has CDR1 KGHSH and CDR2 LQKENI. The CDR3 loop spans 19 amino acids. With 3 bases removed from V and 2 bases from J, the gap between germline ends came to 20 bases. The chain's CDR3 is CASSPTGPMGYAGANVLTF. The CDR3 coding sequence is TGTGCCAGCTCACCTACAGGACCAATGGGGTACGCTGGGGCCAACGTCCTGACTTTC.

Concerning this clonotype itself: This may be a read error: a much more frequent sequence differs by one nucleotide. The conserved phenylalanine or tryptophan is not found at the CDR3 terminus, so this likely reflects a read error. The rearrangement uses TRBV6-2 or TRBV6-3 and TRBJ1-5; D unclear. This CDR3 is 14 amino acids long. Germline loops: CDR1 MNHEY, CDR2 SVGEGT. V lost 2 bases and J lost 0, with 5 bases in between. The DNA for the CDR3 is TGTGCCAGCAGTTACAGGAATAGCAATCAGCCCCAGCATCTT. This codes for CASSYRNSNQPQHL.

V is TRBV6-5 and J is TRBJ2-3; 11 positions match TRBD2. V was pared by 2 bases and J by 7 bases, with 17 bases of the junction left unmatched. Germline CDR1 and CDR2: MNHEY and SVGAGI. The CDR3 length is 19 residues. Here the CDR3 DNA reads TGTGCCAGCAGTTACCGCCGGGGGGTTAGCGGGAGGGCCTTAAATACGCAGTATTTT. As protein: CASSYRRGVSGRALNTQYF.

This chain uses TRBV19 with TRBJ2-1; 9 bases line up with TRBD2. CDR3 length: 15 amino acids. Germline-derived CDR1 and CDR2 are LNHDA and SQIVND (reference sequence). The ends lost 7 bases at V and 7 bases at J; junction bases unmatched: 11. The CDR3 loop reads CASTSRREGRNEQFF. The CDR3 DNA reads as TGTGCCAGTACATCGAGGCGGGAGGGCCGTAATGAGCAGTTCTTC.

The rearrangement links TRBV5-1 to TRBJ2-3; 7 bases map to TRBD1. The CDR3 length is 15 residues. Per the germline V gene, CDR1 is SGHRS and CDR2 is YFSETQ. Unmatched junction bases numbered 2, after V lost 0 bases and J lost 1 base. CDR3 DNA sequence: TGCGCCAGCAGCTTGGGGGACAGCGGCACAGATACGCAGTATTTT. The encoded protein is CASSLGDSGTDTQYF.